The 2 T cell receptor beta chains presented below share a single source sample, sequenced in a study of regulatory T cells in long-lasting Graves disease. Building the TCR beta libraries relied on iRepertoire HTBI primers, and CDR3 regions underwent Arm-PCR. In TCRdb, the multiplex PCR reads were re-called with MiXCR into one record per CDR3 protein. The data show about 240,000 distinct CDR3 sequences, with 20% seen just once and over 11% held by the top ten. Noted time point: newly diagnosed GD, antithyroid drugs for less than 3 months. PBMC RNA was the source of the TCR library. Sample: peripheral blood mononuclear cells (PBMCs), taken at new diagnosis, from a patient treated with antithyroid drugs. Receptors were obtained from a female donor with Graves disease.

V and J are TRBV7-9 and TRBJ2-1; 7 nucleotides align to TRBD2. V lost 5 bases and J lost 7; bases outside the gene matches: 14. Germline-derived CDR1 and CDR2 are SEHNR and FQNEAQ (reference sequence). The CDR3 is made up of 16 amino acids. This CDR3 is CASSPPDPGRLNEQFF. The CDR3 DNA follows: TGTGCCAGCAGCCCGCCCGATCCCGGGAGGCTTAATGAGCAGTTCTTC.

The chain links TRBV7-8 to TRBJ1-4; D call uncertain. This CDR3 is 13 amino acids long. The germline V and J ends were trimmed by 6 bases and 8 bases, with 13 bases remaining between them. The germline V gene encodes CDR1 SGHVS and CDR2 FQNEAQ. CDR3 in amino acids: CASSRAREEKLFF. The CDR3 coding sequence is TGTGCCAGCAGTCGAGCGAGGGAAGAAAAACTGTTTTTT.